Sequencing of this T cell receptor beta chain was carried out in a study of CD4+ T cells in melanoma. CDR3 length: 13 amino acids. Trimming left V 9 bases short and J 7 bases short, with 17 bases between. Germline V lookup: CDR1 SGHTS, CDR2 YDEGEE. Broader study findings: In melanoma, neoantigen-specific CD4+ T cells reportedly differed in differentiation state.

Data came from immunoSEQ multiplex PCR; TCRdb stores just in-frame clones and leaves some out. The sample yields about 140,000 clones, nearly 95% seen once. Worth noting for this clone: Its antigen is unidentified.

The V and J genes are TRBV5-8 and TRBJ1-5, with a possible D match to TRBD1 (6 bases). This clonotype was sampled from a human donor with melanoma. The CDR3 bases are TGTGCCACCCCGGAGGGGGGGCCGCAGCCCCAGCATTTT. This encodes CATPEGGPQPQHF.